This entry lists 30 T cell receptor beta chains sequenced from one sample in a study of control samples from healthy donors and cancer patients. Assay: immunoSEQ multiplex PCR; the TCRdb copy retains only in-frame clones and omits some. The sample contains about 160,000 clones, 96% of which appear only once. The sequencing input was blood. The receptors derive from a woman in her twenties or thirties in good health.

The chain couples TRBV19 to TRBJ2-2; TRBD2 aligns across 8 bases. CDR1 and CDR2 from the germline V gene are LNHDA and SQIVND (reference sequence). V shed 4 bases and J 4 bases; nucleotides not matched to a gene: 17. This CDR3 has 19 residues. Here the CDR3 reads CASSRAGVKAGDFTGELFF. The CDR3 bases are TGTGCCAGTAGTAGGGCTGGGGTAAAAGCGGGAGACTTCACCGGGGAGCTGTTTTTT. Filled out from reference TRBV19 and TRBJ2-2, the complete variable domain reads DGGITQSPKYLFRKEGQNVTLSCEQNLNHDAMYWYRQDPGQGLRLIYYSQIVNDFQKGDIAEGYSVSREKKESFPLTVTSAQKNPTAFYLCASSRAGVKAGDFTGELFFGEGSRLTVL.

The rearrangement links TRBV7-2 to TRBJ1-6; 12 bases are a match to TRBD1. From germline, CDR1 is SGHTA and CDR2 FQGNSA. Trimming removed 5 bases from V and 6 bases from J; junction bases left unmatched: 5. The CDR3 has 16 residues. CDR3: CASSRDRGRFNSPLHF. Here the CDR3 DNA reads TGTGCCAGCAGCCGGGACAGGGGGCGGTTTAATTCACCCCTCCACTTT.

The count of this clone is one. The V and J genes are TRBV5-1 and TRBJ1-1, with 7 positions matching TRBD1. Unmatched junction bases numbered 3, after V lost 4 bases and J lost 0 bases. Germline CDR1 is SGHRS and CDR2 is YFSETQ. CDR3 length equals 14 residues. CDR3 nucleotide sequence: TGCGCCAGCAGCAGGACAGGCCTGAACACTGAAGCTTTCTTT. This codes for CASSRTGLNTEAFF.

This clone was counted once. At one of its ends the junction is not consistent with the germline gene, which may arise from a read error. This sample includes further DNA sequences coding for the same CDR3. The chain links TRBV10-3 to TRBJ1-2, with TRBD1 matching over 9 bases. The CDR3 spans 15 residues. Per germline, CDR1 ENHRY and CDR2 SYGVKD. In nucleotides, the CDR3 is TGTGCCATCAGTGAGTGGGGACAGGGAAACTATGGTTACACCTTC. Its translation is CAISEWGQGNYGYTF.

V is TRBV9 and J is TRBJ2-3; D is perhaps TRBD1 (5 bases). Germline V gives CDR1 SGDLS, CDR2 YYNGEE. The V end was cut by 2 bases, the J end by 4 bases, with 11 bases between. CDR3 length: 14 residues. The CDR3 region is CASSVQGKPDTQYF. The CDR3 nucleotides are TGTGCCAGCAGCGTGCAGGGAAAACCAGATACGCAGTATTTT.

V is TRBV5-8 and J is TRBJ1-1, with TRBD1 as a possible D gene (6 bases). The ends were cut back, 6 bases at V and 9 bases at J, with 12 bases in the middle. The CDR3 has 11 residues. Germline V gene data show CDR1 as SGHTS and CDR2 as YDEGEE. CDR3 in DNA: TGTGCCAGCACCGCGGACAGTAAAGCTTTCTTT. Its protein product is CASTADSKAFF. The full variable domain, completed using reference TRBV5-8 and TRBJ1-1, is EAGVTQSPTHLIKTRGQQATLRCSPISGHTSVYWYQQALGLGLQFLLWYDEGEERNRGNFPPRFSGRQFPNYSSELNVNALELEDSALYLCASTADSKAFFGQGTRLTVV.

The chain has TRBV3-1 (or the pseudogene TRBV3-2) and TRBJ1-2; D is ambiguous. The CDR3 is 12 residues long. V lost 1 base and J lost 1, with 1 base in between. Per the germline V gene, CDR1 is LGHDT and CDR2 is YNNKEL (reference sequence). CDR3 coding DNA: TGTGCCAGCAGCCAAGTTAACTATGGCTACACCTTC. Translation gives CASSQVNYGYTF.

The genes are TRBV6-5 and TRBJ2-7; tentatively, D is TRBD1 (5 bases). The V end was cut by 8 bases, the J end by 5 bases, with 16 bases between. The CDR3 has 13 amino acids. Germline V gives CDR1 MNHEY, CDR2 SVGAGI. CDR3 DNA sequence: TGTGCCAGCGGAACGGTGGGGCTGAACGAGCAGTACTTC. Amino acids: CASGTVGLNEQYF.

For this clone: This CDR3 is also generated by other DNA sequences in the sample. This chain joins TRBV27 and TRBJ1-5; D unclear. The V and J ends lost 0 bases and 2 bases respectively, with 2 bases between them. Germline V CDR1 and CDR2: MNHEY, SMNVEV (reference sequence). This CDR3 has 13 amino acids. The CDR3 DNA reads TGTGCCAGCAGTTTATCTCGCAATCAGCCCCAGCATTTT. The encoded protein is CASSLSRNQPQHF.

The chain joins TRBV6-5 to TRBJ1-5, with D unresolved. V was clipped by 2 bases and J by 6 bases, with 11 bases between them. From germline, CDR1 is MNHEY and CDR2 SVGAGI. The CDR3 covers 14 residues. In DNA, the CDR3 is TGTGCCAGCAGTTACAACGTGGGAGTTCAGCCCCAGCATTTT. The encoded protein is CASSYNVGVQPQHF.

The chain employs TRBV28 and TRBJ1-3; D is ambiguous. The CDR3 totals 13 residues. Trimming left V 5 bases short and J 0 bases short, with 5 bases between. The germline V gene encodes CDR1 MDHEN and CDR2 SYDVKM. The chain's CDR3 is CASSLTSGNTIYF. The DNA for the CDR3 is TGTGCCAGCAGTCTAACCTCTGGAAACACCATATATTTT.

V is TRBV6-5 and J is TRBJ1-4, with D unresolved. Trimming removed 6 bases from V and 8 bases from J, with 19 bases in between. CDR3 length: 15 amino acids. Germline V gene lookup returns CDR1 MNHEY and CDR2 SVGAGI. The CDR3 DNA reads as TGTGCCAGCAGCTTTAACTATCCCCCCGGGGAAAAACTGTTTTTT. Its protein is CASSFNYPPGEKLFF.

The count of this clone is one. The genes are TRBV7-9 and TRBJ1-2; no reliable D call. The CDR3 has 15 residues. Germline assignment: CDR1 SEHNR and CDR2 FQNEAQ (reference sequence). Between the trimmed V and J ends, which lost 7 bases and 4 bases, there was a span of 19 bases. The CDR3 nucleotides read TGTGCCAGCACCCCGGATGGTCCGGCCTTCTATGGCTACACCTTC. It translates to CASTPDGPAFYGYTF.

The CDR3 here is CASSRQGDSNQPQHF. Here the CDR3 DNA reads TGTGCCAGCAGCAGACAGGGGGACTCCAATCAGCCCCAGCATTTT. The rearrangement uses TRBV3-1 (or the pseudogene TRBV3-2) and TRBJ1-5; 9 bases map to TRBD1. CDR3 length equals 15 residues. The V segment lost 5 bases and the J segment 3 bases; nucleotides outside the gene matches: 5. Germline V gene data show CDR1 as LGHDT and CDR2 as YNNKEL (reference sequence).

In regard to this clone: The CDR3 end shows no conserved phenylalanine or tryptophan, and so a read error is likely. The DNA is left out, because the CDR3 cannot be placed on it with certainty; the CDR3 is given as TCRdb lists it. The chain uses TRBV28 and TRBJ2-7; TRBD1 was called by the table and not checked on the DNA. The CDR3 extends over 11 residues, inclusive of both ends. Germline V CDR1 and CDR2: MDHEN, SYDVKM. The CDR3 loop reads CASSLPIRQGI.

V usage is TRBV15 and J usage is TRBJ2-7; D possibly corresponds to TRBD2 (5 bases). CDR1 is LNHNV and CDR2 is YYDKDF in the germline V gene (reference sequence). This CDR3 spans 15 amino acids. Trimming cost V 5 bases and J 3 bases, with 17 bases left between them. For the CDR3, the DNA is TGTGCCACCAGCCGATTCGGAGGCGAGGGCTACGAGCAGTACTTC. The encoded protein is CATSRFGGEGYEQYF.

The V call is TRBV28, the J call TRBJ1-5; TRBD1 is a possible D gene (5 bases). With 3 bases removed from V and 4 bases from J, the gap between germline ends came to 13 bases. The CDR3 covers 15 residues. In germline, CDR1 is MDHEN, CDR2 SYDVKM. The CDR3 sequence is CASSFETAANQPQHF. In DNA form, the CDR3 reads TGTGCCAGCAGTTTCGAGACAGCGGCGAATCAGCCCCAGCATTTT.

The rearrangement uses TRBV7-8 and TRBJ2-1; D might be TRBD1 (5 bases). CDR3 length equals 20 residues. V was clipped by 2 bases and J by 0 bases, with 23 bases between them. CDR1 and CDR2 from the germline V gene are SGHVS and FQNEAQ. The CDR3 loop reads CASSLPDRYSGPSSYNEQFF. CDR3 sequence (DNA): TGTGCCAGCAGCTTACCGGATCGATATTCAGGGCCTAGCTCCTACAATGAGCAGTTCTTC.

The J gene is TRBJ2-7, the V gene TRBV10-3, with 13 bases that match TRBD2. The CDR3 is made up of 18 amino acids. Unmatched junction bases numbered 11, after V lost 0 bases and J lost 6 bases. Germline CDR1 ENHRY, CDR2 SYGVKD. CDR3 bases: TGTGCCATCAGTGAGTCTTTAAGCGTCACTAGCGGGAGGGTCGAGCAGTACTTC. Encoded protein: CAISESLSVTSGRVEQYF.

This clone came up once. V usage is TRBV28 and J usage is TRBJ1-4; 7 positions agree with TRBD1. The CDR3 totals 15 residues. From germline, CDR1 is MDHEN and CDR2 SYDVKM. V was pared by 6 bases and J by 4 bases, with 8 bases of the junction left unmatched. The DNA of the CDR3 is TGTGCCAGCAGACCAACCGGGACAGTTAATGAAAAACTGTTTTTT. Its translation: CASRPTGTVNEKLFF.

The chain links TRBV4-1 to TRBJ1-2; D is possibly TRBD1 (5 bases). The CDR3 runs to 14 residues. In germline, CDR1 is MGHRA, CDR2 YSYEKL. The V end was cut by 3 bases, the J end by 2 bases, with 10 bases between. CDR3 coding DNA: TGCGCCAGCAGCCATCAGGGATCGAACTATGGCTACACCTTC. It translates to CASSHQGSNYGYTF.

The V gene is TRBV3-1 (or the pseudogene TRBV3-2), the J gene TRBJ2-3; no clear D gene. This CDR3 contains 13 residues. Germline V lookup: CDR1 LGHDT, CDR2 YNNKEL (reference sequence). Trimming took off 1 base at V and 10 bases at J, with 12 bases between the two ends. The chain's CDR3 is CASSQGGRAPQYF. The CDR3 nucleotides are TGTGCCAGCAGCCAAGGAGGTCGAGCCCCGCAGTATTTT.

This chain connects TRBV18 to TRBJ1-3; D possibly corresponds to TRBD1 (5 bases). Germline values: CDR1 KGHSH, CDR2 LQKENI. V was shortened by 6 bases and J by 0 bases, with 12 bases between the two germline ends. The CDR3 sequence is 15 residues long. CDR3 sequence reads: CASSPDTYSGNTIYF. CDR3 bases: TGTGCCAGCTCCCCGGACACTTACTCTGGAAACACCATATATTTT.

The rearrangement uses TRBV19 and TRBJ2-1; possible D gene TRBD1, 6 bases. The CDR3 runs to 16 residues. CDR1 and CDR2 (germline): LNHDA, SQIVND (reference sequence). Trimming removed 5 bases from V and 1 base from J, with 15 bases in between. CDR3 DNA sequence: TGTGCCAGTAGTTTTTTAGGGGGATCGTCCTACAATGAGCAGTTCTTC. Its translation: CASSFLGGSSYNEQFF.

The chain joins TRBV6-2 or TRBV6-3 to TRBJ2-1, with D possibly matching TRBD2 (6 bases). Trimming pared 5 bases from V and 2 bases from J, leaving 13 bases between. This CDR3 has 15 residues. CDR1 is MNHEY and CDR2 is SVGEGT in the germline V gene. The CDR3 is CASSQWDSTYNEQFF. The DNA of the CDR3 is TGTGCCAGCAGTCAGTGGGACTCCACCTACAATGAGCAGTTCTTC.

This chain links TRBV7-9 with TRBJ2-1; D unresolved. The CDR3 covers 13 residues. V shed 3 bases and J shed 8 bases, with 11 bases lying between them. Germline CDR1 and CDR2: SEHNR and FQNEAQ (reference sequence). CDR3 DNA: TGTGCCAGCAGCTTCCCTACCCCGCATGAGCAGTTCTTC. Translation gives CASSFPTPHEQFF.

The CDR3 DNA reads TGCGCCAGCAGCTTGAGTCAGGGTATGAACACTGAAGCTTTCTTT. As protein: CASSLSQGMNTEAFF. V usage is TRBV5-1 and J usage is TRBJ1-1, with D tentatively TRBD1 (5 bases). The CDR3 runs to 15 residues. The germline gives CDR1 SGHRS, CDR2 YFSETQ. Deletions cut 1 base from V and 0 bases from J, with 10 bases between.

The chain is built from TRBV19 and TRBJ1-5, with a possible D match to TRBD1 (5 bases). This CDR3 comprises 15 residues. Trimming removed 5 bases from V and 4 bases from J, with 15 bases in between. Germline CDR1 LNHDA, CDR2 SQIVND (reference sequence). The CDR3 DNA sequence: TGTGCCAGTAGTTCCCGGGTAGGGGTTAATCAGCCCCAGCATTTT. This translates into CASSSRVGVNQPQHF. Combining the CDR3 with reference TRBV19 and TRBJ1-5 gives the whole variable domain DGGITQSPKYLFRKEGQNVTLSCEQNLNHDAMYWYRQDPGQGLRLIYYSQIVNDFQKGDIAEGYSVSREKKESFPLTVTSAQKNPTAFYLCASSSRVGVNQPQHFGDGTRLSIL.

The V and J genes are TRBV4-2 and TRBJ2-1; D unclear. V lost 5 bases, J lost 10 bases, and 9 bases lay in between. This CDR3 spans 11 amino acids. Germline V lookup: CDR1 LGHNA, CDR2 YNFKEQ. The CDR3 DNA is TGTGCCAGCAGCTCCCGACAAGAGCAGTTCTTC. It codes for CASSSRQEQFF.

The J gene is TRBJ1-1, the V gene TRBV19, with TRBD1 matching 7 bases. V was clipped by 4 bases and J by 0 bases; unmatched bases: 2. CDR1 and CDR2 from the germline V gene are LNHDA and SQIVND (reference sequence). The CDR3 has 14 amino acids. The CDR3 DNA follows: TGTGCCAGTAGTAGGGACAGCTTGAACACTGAAGCTTTCTTT. Translating gives CASSRDSLNTEAFF.